What follows are 8 T cell receptor beta chains derived from one specimen sequenced in a study of graft-versus-host responses after intestinal transplantation. Antigens of these TCRs are unknown. TCRdb keeps only in-frame clones here, not all; method: immunoSEQ multiplex PCR. This table has approximately 90,000 clones, around 90% appearing once. The sample was unstimulated CD8+ T cells sorted from spleen or lymph node cells, taken before intestinal transplant. The receptors stem from a human donor who received an intestinal transplant.

This clone was counted a single time. V is TRBV11-1 and J is TRBJ2-4; no firm D call. Germline CDR1 is SGHAT and CDR2 is FQDESV (reference sequence). The CDR3 is 14 residues long. V shed 1 base and J shed 12 bases, with 16 bases lying between them. The CDR3 DNA sequence: TGTGCCAGCAGCTTAGAGAGTTTGGCACCAGATCAGTACTTC. Translated, it gives CASSLESLAPDQYF.

The genes are TRBV27 and TRBJ1-5; D unclear. CDR3 size: 13 residues. Between the trimmed V and J ends, which lost 0 bases and 11 bases, there was a span of 11 bases. CDR1 is MNHEY and CDR2 is SMNVEV in the germline V gene (reference sequence). CDR3 DNA: TGTGCCAGCAGTTTATCGGGTGAGGAGGCCCAGCATTTT. Amino acid sequence: CASSLSGEEAQHF.

V is TRBV6-5 and J is TRBJ1-2; D is unresolved. This CDR3 has 14 residues. V was trimmed by 2 bases and J by 4 bases, leaving 11 bases between them. Germline lookup yields CDR1 MNHEY and CDR2 SVGAGI. For the CDR3, the DNA is TGTGCCAGCAGTTACACAGCGGCGGGCTATGGCTACACCTTC. It is translated as CASSYTAAGYGYTF.

This chain uses TRBV9 with TRBJ2-3; the D gene is possibly TRBD2 (7 bases). The CDR3 loop spans 17 amino acids. The ends were cut back, 4 bases at V and 0 bases at J, with 18 bases in the middle. Germline V gene sequence: CDR1 SGDLS, CDR2 YYNGEE. In nucleotides, the CDR3 is TGTGCCAGCAGCACCGCTGGGGGGGCCCCTAGCACAGATACGCAGTATTTT. Translating gives CASSTAGGAPSTDTQYF.

The chain joins TRBV4-1 to TRBJ2-5, with D possibly TRBD2 on 5 matching bases. Trimming stripped 3 bases from V and 0 bases from J, with 14 bases between. Germline V gene sequence: CDR1 MGHRA, CDR2 YSYEKL. CDR3 length equals 16 residues. The CDR3 spells CASSHSGGSYQETQYF. The CDR3 DNA sequence: TGCGCCAGCAGCCACAGCGGCGGATCGTACCAAGAGACCCAGTACTTC.

The genes are TRBV27 and TRBJ2-5, with D possibly called TRBD1 or TRBD2 (6 bases each). V lost 5 bases, J lost 5 bases, and 21 bases lay in between. This CDR3 comprises 16 residues. Germline V gives CDR1 MNHEY, CDR2 SMNVEV (reference sequence). CDR3 protein: CASSPGDKDLGETQYF. The CDR3 DNA is TGTGCCAGCAGTCCGGGGGACAAGGATTTAGGGGAGACCCAGTACTTC.

The genes are TRBV9 and TRBJ2-3; 8 bases fit TRBD2. The ends lost 3 bases at V and 1 base at J; junction bases unmatched: 7. This CDR3 is built from 16 residues. The germline gives CDR1 SGDLS, CDR2 YYNGEE. CDR3 protein: CASSGRHGGGTDTQYF. CDR3 DNA sequence: TGTGCCAGCAGCGGCAGACACGGGGGGGGCACAGATACGCAGTATTTT. The entire variable domain, with the rest obtained from reference TRBV9 and TRBJ2-3, is as follows: DSGVTQTPKHLITATGQRVTLRCSPRSGDLSVYWYQQSLDQGLQFLIQYYNGEERAKGNILERFSAQQFPDLHSELNLSSLELGDSALYFCASSGRHGGGTDTQYFGPGTRLTVL.

The J gene is TRBJ2-1, the V gene TRBV6-5, with 8 bases aligning to TRBD2. This CDR3 comprises 15 residues. V gave up 2 bases and J gave up 6 bases; unmatched junction bases: 6. Per germline, CDR1 MNHEY and CDR2 SVGAGI. The CDR3 here is CASSYQQTSVNEQFF. CDR3 DNA sequence: TGTGCCAGCAGTTACCAGCAGACTAGCGTCAATGAGCAGTTCTTC.